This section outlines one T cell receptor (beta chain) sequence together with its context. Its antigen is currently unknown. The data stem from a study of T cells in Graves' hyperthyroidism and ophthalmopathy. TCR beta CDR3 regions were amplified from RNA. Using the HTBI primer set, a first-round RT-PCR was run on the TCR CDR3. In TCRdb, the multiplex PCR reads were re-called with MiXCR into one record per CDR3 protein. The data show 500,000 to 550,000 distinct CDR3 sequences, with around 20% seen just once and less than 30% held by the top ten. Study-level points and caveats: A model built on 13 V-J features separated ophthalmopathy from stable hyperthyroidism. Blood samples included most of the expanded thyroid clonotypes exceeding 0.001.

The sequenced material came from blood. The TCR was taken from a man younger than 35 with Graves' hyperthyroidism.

CDR3 sequence (DNA): TGTGCCAGCAGTTTGCGGCAGGGGTACATTCAAGAGACCCAGTACTTC. Translation gives CASSLRQGYIQETQYF. The V call is TRBV12-3 or TRBV12-4, the J call TRBJ2-5, with D possibly being TRBD1 (6 bases). This CDR3 is 16 amino acids long. Trimming shortened V by 3 bases and J by 2 bases, and 16 bases separated the two germline ends.